The clone carrying this T cell receptor beta chain has ten or more counts. Its antigen remains unknown. Using its own MiXCR run on the 5' RACE reads, TCRdb lists one record per CDR3 protein. The profile shows just under 550,000 distinct CDR3 sequences, approximately 11% of them singletons. The data are from a study of CD8 T cells in ankylosing spondylitis. Overall study findings and caveats: Blood of patients with ankylosing spondylitis appeared to be characterized by a TCR beta motif of roughly eight highly homologous variants.

The source of this sequence is a male donor with ankylosing spondylitis. The sample was blood, either unsorted or a sorted T cell fraction (not recorded which).

CDR3 protein: CASKKTGELFF. The CDR3 bases are TGTGCCAGCAAAAAAACCGGGGAGCTGTTTTTT. This chain connects TRBV5-5 to TRBJ2-2; D uncertain. Germline V gene lookup returns CDR1 SGHKS and CDR2 YYEKEE (reference sequence). Trimming took off 6 bases at V and 5 bases at J, with 5 bases between the two ends. The CDR3 has 11 amino acids.